The rows below give T cell receptor beta chains drawn from one sample of a study of shared clonotypes between healthy human individuals. Assay used: immunoSEQ multiplex PCR; TCRdb lists only in-frame clones, some missing. Of 1.6 million or so clones listed, approximately 98.5% are singletons. Sequences were obtained from naive CD4+ T cells sorted from blood. These receptors all stem from a young man in good health. The CDR3 runs from the conserved cysteine through the conserved F or W. D genes are given only for firm matches. Not every row has a clone size; where given, it reads once, few, many or a size class.

size: NA
V: TRBV5-1
D: NA
J: TRBJ1-5
CDR3: CASSLAQGQPQHF
DNA: TGCGCCAGCAGCTTGGCCCAGGGCCAGCCCCAGCATTTT

size: NA
V: TRBV5-4
D: NA
J: TRBJ2-7
CDR3: CASSLGGRSFSYEQYF
DNA: TGTGCCAGCAGCCTTGGGGGGCGATCTTTCTCCTACGAGCAGTACTTC

size: NA
V: TRBV6-1
D: TRBD2
J: TRBJ2-7
CDR3: CASRRPSGTSYEQYF
DNA: TGTGCCAGCAGGCGGCCTAGCGGGACCTCCTACGAGCAGTACTTC

size: NA
V: TRBV5-6
D: TRBD2
J: TRBJ2-3
CDR3: CASSLLRGMGADTQYF
DNA: TGTGCCAGCAGCTTGTTGCGGGGGATGGGTGCAGATACGCAGTATTTT

size: NA
V: TRBV10-1
D: TRBD1
J: TRBJ1-2
CDR3: CASVFRDRAHGAGGYTF
DNA: TGCGCCAGCGTATTCCGGGACAGGGCCCACGGGGCGGGGGGCTACACCTTC

size: NA
V: TRBV12-2
D: NA
J: TRBJ2-7
CDR3: CASRLGSPAGPKCEQYF
DNA: TGTGCAAGTCGCTTAGGGTCTCCAGCGGGTCCAAAATGCGAGCAGTACTTC

size: NA
V: TRBV10-1
D: TRBD2
J: TRBJ2-2
CDR3: CASGLAGGRELFF
DNA: TGCGCCAGCGGACTAGCGGGAGGCCGGGAGCTGTTTTTT

size: NA
V: TRBV15
D: NA
J: TRBJ2-5
CDR3: CATSRLLTLETQYF
DNA: TGTGCCACCAGCAGACTCCTGACCCTGGAGACCCAGTACTTC

size: NA
V: TRBV5-1
D: NA
J: TRBJ2-7
CDR3: CASSYGGSYEQYF
DNA: TGCGCCAGCAGCTACGGGGGCTCCTACGAGCAGTACTTC

size: NA
V: TRBV9
D: NA
J: TRBJ2-7
CDR3: CASSVGPSVYEQYF
DNA: TGTGCCAGCAGCGTTGGCCCAAGTGTGTACGAGCAGTACTTC

size: NA
V: TRBV18
D: NA
J: TRBJ1-1
CDR3: CASSPGGINTEAFF
DNA: TGTGCCAGCTCACCAGGGGGTATAAACACTGAAGCTTTCTTT

size: NA
V: TRBV2
D: NA
J: TRBJ2-2
CDR3: CASSEFRLAGELFF
DNA: TGTGCCAGCAGTGAATTTAGGTTGGCCGGGGAGCTGTTTTTT

size: NA
V: TRBV5-1
D: TRBD1
J: TRBJ2-6
CDR3: CASSPDRGAGANVLTF
DNA: TGCGCCAGCAGCCCGGACAGGGGGGCTGGGGCCAACGTCCTGACTTTC

size: NA
V: TRBV7-2
D: NA
J: TRBJ2-7
CDR3: CASTTFWHSEQYF
DNA: TGTGCCAGCACCACATTCTGGCATTCTGAGCAGTACTTC

size: NA
V: TRBV18
D: NA
J: TRBJ1-5
CDR3: CASSPRAGENQPQHF
DNA: TGTGCCAGCTCACCACGCGCGGGGGAAAATCAGCCCCAGCATTTT

size: NA
V: TRBV18
D: NA
J: TRBJ2-5
CDR3: CASLNRGGTFQETQYF
DNA: TGTGCCAGCTTGAACCGGGGCGGGACTTTCCAAGAGACCCAGTACTTC

size: NA
V: TRBV28
D: NA
J: TRBJ2-2
CDR3: CASSAGDHRFELFF
DNA: TGTGCCAGCAGTGCTGGGGACCACCGATTCGAGCTGTTTTTT

size: NA
V: TRBV7-8
D: TRBD1
J: TRBJ2-7
CDR3: CASTSGTAYEQYF
DNA: TGTGCCAGCACCTCCGGGACAGCCTACGAGCAGTACTTC

size: NA
V: TRBV14
D: NA
J: TRBJ2-5
CDR3: CASSQVSETQYF
DNA: TGTGCCAGCAGCCAAGTGAGCGAGACCCAGTACTTC

size: NA
V: TRBV30
D: NA
J: TRBJ2-7
CDR3: CAWSPSSVEQYF
DNA: TGTGCCTGGAGCCCCAGTTCCGTCGAGCAGTACTTC

size: NA
V: TRBV18
D: TRBD2
J: TRBJ2-7
CDR3: CASSLLGLAGVGNHEQYF
DNA: TGTGCCAGCTCACTCTTAGGACTAGCGGGAGTTGGGAACCACGAGCAGTACTTC

size: NA
V: TRBV5-1
D: TRBD2
J: TRBJ2-7
CDR3: CASSPGLAGRSYEQYF
DNA: TGCGCCAGCAGCCCCGGACTAGCGGGAAGGTCCTACGAGCAGTACTTC

size: NA
V: TRBV9
D: NA
J: TRBJ2-3
CDR3: CASSPRWGTDTQYF
DNA: TGTGCCAGCAGCCCCAGGTGGGGTACAGATACGCAGTATTTT

size: NA
V: TRBV5-1
D: NA
J: TRBJ2-1
CDR3: CASSPGGEYNEQFF
DNA: TGCGCCAGCAGCCCCGGAGGGGAGTACAATGAGCAGTTCTTC

size: NA
V: TRBV7-8
D: NA
J: TRBJ2-1
CDR3: CASSLVGIPDNEQFF
DNA: TGTGCCAGCAGCTTAGTAGGAATCCCGGACAATGAGCAGTTCTTC

size: NA
V: TRBV4-2
D: NA
J: TRBJ1-4
CDR3: CASSQESVNNEKLFF
DNA: TGTGCCAGCAGCCAAGAATCAGTAAATAATGAAAAACTGTTTTTT

size: NA
V: TRBV5-5
D: TRBD2
J: TRBJ2-7
CDR3: CASSSTSGSYEQYF
DNA: TGTGCCAGCAGCTCGACTAGCGGGAGCTACGAGCAGTACTTC

size: NA
V: TRBV19
D: NA
J: TRBJ2-2
CDR3: CASSILQTNTGELFF
DNA: TGTGCCAGTAGTATACTTCAAACGAACACCGGGGAGCTGTTTTTT

size: once
V: TRBV5-8
D: NA
J: TRBJ2-1
CDR3: CASRALKGSYNEQFF
DNA: TGTGCCAGCAGGGCCTTAAAGGGGTCCTACAATGAGCAGTTCTTC

size: NA
V: TRBV25-1
D: TRBD2
J: TRBJ2-1
CDR3: CASERRPGLAGGYNEQFF
DNA: TGTGCCAGCGAGCGCCGTCCGGGACTAGCGGGAGGGTACAATGAGCAGTTCTTC

size: NA
V: TRBV15
D: NA
J: TRBJ2-5
CDR3: CATSRGGVAAKETQYF
DNA: TGTGCCACCAGCAGAGGGGGGGTAGCTGCAAAAGAGACCCAGTACTTC

size: NA
V: TRBV19
D: NA
J: TRBJ2-7
CDR3: CASSIVGAQQYF
DNA: TGTGCCAGTAGTATCGTGGGCGCACAGCAGTACTTC

size: NA
V: TRBV7-8
D: TRBD1
J: TRBJ2-2
CDR3: CASSLNGQGAGELFF
DNA: TGTGCCAGCAGCTTAAACGGACAGGGGGCCGGGGAGCTGTTTTTT

size: NA
V: TRBV7-2
D: NA
J: TRBJ2-3
CDR3: CASRGHPTDTQYF
DNA: TGTGCCAGCAGAGGACACCCCACAGATACGCAGTATTTT

size: NA
V: TRBV18
D: NA
J: TRBJ2-2
CDR3: CASSPQQANTGELFF
DNA: TGTGCCAGCTCACCGCAACAGGCGAACACCGGGGAGCTGTTTTTT

size: NA
V: TRBV6-5
D: TRBD1
J: TRBJ2-3
CDR3: CATRTGNTDTQYF
DNA: TGTGCCACCAGGACAGGGAACACAGATACGCAGTATTTT

size: NA
V: TRBV9
D: TRBD2
J: TRBJ2-5
CDR3: CASSVNARLAGETQYF
DNA: TGTGCCAGCAGCGTCAACGCTAGACTAGCCGGAGAGACCCAGTACTTC

size: NA
V: TRBV28
D: TRBD1
J: TRBJ2-1
CDR3: CASSVQGIDANEQFF
DNA: TGTGCCAGCAGTGTACAGGGGATTGACGCAAATGAGCAGTTCTTC

size: NA
V: TRBV9
D: TRBD2
J: TRBJ2-7
CDR3: CASSARGTSGYEQYF
DNA: TGTGCCAGCAGCGCACGGGGGACTAGCGGGTACGAGCAGTACTTC

size: NA
V: TRBV29-1
D: TRBD2
J: TRBJ2-3
CDR3: CSVDSGLAGGRTDTQYF
DNA: TGCAGCGTTGATTCTGGACTAGCGGGAGGACGCACAGATACGCAGTATTTT

size: NA
V: TRBV28
D: NA
J: TRBJ1-5
CDR3: CASRTSGPQHF
DNA: TGTGCCAGCAGGACCTCAGGGCCCCAGCATTTT

size: NA
V: TRBV19
D: TRBD1
J: TRBJ1-1
CDR3: CASRPTQGDTEAFF
DNA: TGTGCCAGTAGACCAACACAGGGGGACACTGAAGCTTTCTTT

size: NA
V: TRBV9
D: NA
J: TRBJ2-3
CDR3: CASSIRARDTQYF
DNA: TGTGCCAGCAGCATCAGGGCCCGGGATACGCAGTATTTT

size: NA
V: TRBV7-2
D: NA
J: TRBJ2-7
CDR3: CASSLGGGSGYEQYF
DNA: TGTGCCAGCAGCTTAGGTGGAGGGTCGGGCTACGAGCAGTACTTC

size: NA
V: TRBV7-3
D: NA
J: TRBJ2-2
CDR3: CASSRDFLNTGELFF
DNA: TGTGCCAGCAGCCGGGACTTCCTGAACACCGGGGAGCTGTTTTTT

size: NA
V: TRBV5-1
D: TRBD1
J: TRBJ1-2
CDR3: CASSLGPGQGGGYTF
DNA: TGCGCCAGCAGCTTGGGGCCGGGACAGGGCGGCGGCTACACCTTC

size: NA
V: TRBV6-5
D: TRBD1
J: TRBJ1-5
CDR3: CASRDRLSNQPQHF
DNA: TGTGCCAGCAGGGACAGGCTTAGCAATCAGCCCCAGCATTTT

size: NA
V: TRBV29-1
D: NA
J: TRBJ2-1
CDR3: CSVDLAYSYNEQFF
DNA: TGCAGCGTTGATTTGGCTTATTCCTACAATGAGCAGTTCTTC

size: NA
V: TRBV18
D: TRBD1
J: TRBJ2-7
CDR3: CASSPPGQNEQYF
DNA: TGTGCCAGCTCACCGCCGGGACAGAACGAGCAGTACTTC

size: once
V: TRBV20-1
D: NA
J: TRBJ2-3
CDR3: CSARNIDTQYF
DNA: TGCAGTGCTAGAAACATAGATACGCAGTATTTT

size: NA
V: TRBV13
D: NA
J: TRBJ1-1
CDR3: CASSFTRYTEAFF
DNA: TGTGCCAGCAGCTTCACCAGGTACACTGAAGCTTTCTTT

size: NA
V: TRBV7-9
D: TRBD1
J: TRBJ2-7
CDR3: CASSFRDSSLEQYF
DNA: TGTGCCAGCAGCTTCCGGGACAGCAGTCTTGAGCAGTACTTC

size: NA
V: TRBV29-1
D: TRBD1
J: TRBJ2-7
CDR3: CSVGNRDRGYEQYF
DNA: TGCAGCGTTGGCAACCGGGACAGGGGTTACGAGCAGTACTTC

size: NA
V: TRBV9
D: TRBD2
J: TRBJ2-3
CDR3: CASSVVSAGVADTQYF
DNA: TGTGCCAGCAGCGTAGTAAGCGCGGGAGTGGCAGATACGCAGTATTTT

size: once
V: TRBV28
D: NA
J: TRBJ1-2
CDR3: CASSLTQGRHYGYTF
DNA: TGTGCCAGCAGTTTAACTCAGGGGCGTCACTATGGCTACACCTTC

size: NA
V: TRBV11-2
D: TRBD1
J: TRBJ1-1
CDR3: CASSLVLRDRGHNTEAFF
DNA: TGTGCCAGCAGCTTAGTTCTCCGGGACAGGGGGCACAACACTGAAGCTTTCTTT

size: NA
V: TRBV28
D: NA
J: TRBJ1-1
CDR3: CASGSTATEAFF
DNA: TGTGCCAGTGGGTCGACCGCCACTGAAGCTTTCTTT